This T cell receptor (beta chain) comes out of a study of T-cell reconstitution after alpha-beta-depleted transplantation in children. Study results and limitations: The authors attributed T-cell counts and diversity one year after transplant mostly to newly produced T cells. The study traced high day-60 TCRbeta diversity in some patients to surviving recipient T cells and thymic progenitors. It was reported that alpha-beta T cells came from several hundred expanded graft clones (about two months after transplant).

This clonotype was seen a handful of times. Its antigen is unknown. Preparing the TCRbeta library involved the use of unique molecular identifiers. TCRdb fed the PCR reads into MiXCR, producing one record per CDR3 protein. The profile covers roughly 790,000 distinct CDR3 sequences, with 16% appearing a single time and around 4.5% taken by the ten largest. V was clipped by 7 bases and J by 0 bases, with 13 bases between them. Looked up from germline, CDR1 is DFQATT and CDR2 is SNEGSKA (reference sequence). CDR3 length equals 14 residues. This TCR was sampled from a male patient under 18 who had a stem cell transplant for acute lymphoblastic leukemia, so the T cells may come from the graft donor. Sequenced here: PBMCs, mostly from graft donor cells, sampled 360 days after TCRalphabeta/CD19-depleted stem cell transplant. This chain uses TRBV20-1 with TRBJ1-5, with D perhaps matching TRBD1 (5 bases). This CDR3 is CSVGGSYSNQPQHF. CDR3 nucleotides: TGCAGTGTTGGGGGGTCCTATAGCAATCAGCCCCAGCATTTT.